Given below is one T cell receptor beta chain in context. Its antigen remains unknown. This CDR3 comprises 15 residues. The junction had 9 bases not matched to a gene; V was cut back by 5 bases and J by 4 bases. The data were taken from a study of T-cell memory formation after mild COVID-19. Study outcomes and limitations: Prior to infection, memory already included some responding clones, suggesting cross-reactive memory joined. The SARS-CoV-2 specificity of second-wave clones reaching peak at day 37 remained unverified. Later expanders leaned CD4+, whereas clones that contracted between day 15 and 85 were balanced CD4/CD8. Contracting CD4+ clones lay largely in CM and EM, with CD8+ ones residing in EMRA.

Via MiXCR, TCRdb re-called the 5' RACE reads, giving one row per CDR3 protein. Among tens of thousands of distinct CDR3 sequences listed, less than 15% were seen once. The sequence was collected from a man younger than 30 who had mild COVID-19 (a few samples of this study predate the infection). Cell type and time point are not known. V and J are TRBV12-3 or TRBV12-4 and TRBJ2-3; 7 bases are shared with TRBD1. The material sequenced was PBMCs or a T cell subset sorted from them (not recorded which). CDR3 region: CASSLGQPRADTQYF. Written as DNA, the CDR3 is TGTGCCAGCAGTCTGGGACAGCCTAGGGCAGATACGCAGTATTTT.